This TCR beta chain was found in a study of T cell clones after liver transplantation. Study-level points and caveats: Compared with third party-reactive sequences, donor-reactive ones declined more, independent of withdrawal success.

TCRdb's table, derived via immunoSEQ multiplex PCR, lists solely in-frame clones and lacks some. The sample includes some 16,000 clones, approximately 80% seen only once; the top ten take 35%. This CDR3 contains 16 residues. Germline values: CDR1 ENHRY, CDR2 SYGVKD. The J segment lost 4 bases and the V segment lost 0 bases, leaving 6 bases of the junction unmatched. As regards this clone: Its antigen is not known.

The sample in question was CD8+ T cells from blood, obtained less than 50 months after liver transplant. This TCR came from a human patient who received a liver transplant. Some T cells may be transferred from the graft donor. The chain combines TRBV10-3 with TRBJ1-5; 7 bases match TRBD1. The CDR3 region has the DNA TGTGCCATCAGTGAGTCGGGGGACAGCTATAATCAGCCCCAGCATTTT. Translated, it gives CAISESGDSYNQPQHF.